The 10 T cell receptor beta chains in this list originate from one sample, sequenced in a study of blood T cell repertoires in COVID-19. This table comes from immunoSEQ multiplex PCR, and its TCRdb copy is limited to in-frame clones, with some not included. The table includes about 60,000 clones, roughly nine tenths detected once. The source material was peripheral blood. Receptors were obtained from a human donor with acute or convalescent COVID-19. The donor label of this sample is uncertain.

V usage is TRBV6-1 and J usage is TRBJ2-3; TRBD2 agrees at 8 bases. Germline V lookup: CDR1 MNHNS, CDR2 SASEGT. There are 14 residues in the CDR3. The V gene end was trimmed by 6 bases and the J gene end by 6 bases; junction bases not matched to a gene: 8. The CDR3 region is CASRRLARGDTQYF. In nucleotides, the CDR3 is TGTGCCAGCAGGCGACTAGCGAGGGGGGATACGCAGTATTTT.

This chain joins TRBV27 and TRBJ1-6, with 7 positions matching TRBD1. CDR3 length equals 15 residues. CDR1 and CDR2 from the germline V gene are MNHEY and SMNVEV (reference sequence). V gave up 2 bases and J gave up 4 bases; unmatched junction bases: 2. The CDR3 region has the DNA TGTGCCAGCAGTTTAGACAGGGAATATAATTCACCCCTCCACTTT. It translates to CASSLDREYNSPLHF.

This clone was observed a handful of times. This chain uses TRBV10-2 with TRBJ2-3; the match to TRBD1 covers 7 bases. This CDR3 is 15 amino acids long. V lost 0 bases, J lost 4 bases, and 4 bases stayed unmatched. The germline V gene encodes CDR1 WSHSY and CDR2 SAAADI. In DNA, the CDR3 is TGCGCCAGCAGTGAGTCGAAGGGGGCGGCAGATACGCAGTATTTT. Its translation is CASSESKGAADTQYF.

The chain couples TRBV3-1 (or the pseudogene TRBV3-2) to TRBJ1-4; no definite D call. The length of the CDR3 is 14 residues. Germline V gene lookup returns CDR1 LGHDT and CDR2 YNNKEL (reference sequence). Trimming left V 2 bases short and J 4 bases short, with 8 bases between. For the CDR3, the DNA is TGTGCCAGCAGCCAACACACAGATAATGAAAAACTGTTTTTT. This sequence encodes CASSQHTDNEKLFF.

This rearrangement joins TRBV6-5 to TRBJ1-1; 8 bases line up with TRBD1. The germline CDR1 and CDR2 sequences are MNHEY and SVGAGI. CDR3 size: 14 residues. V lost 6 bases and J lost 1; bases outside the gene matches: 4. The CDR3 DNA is TGTGCCAGCAGAAGGGACAGGCGGAACACTGAAGCTTTCTTT. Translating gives CASRRDRRNTEAFF.

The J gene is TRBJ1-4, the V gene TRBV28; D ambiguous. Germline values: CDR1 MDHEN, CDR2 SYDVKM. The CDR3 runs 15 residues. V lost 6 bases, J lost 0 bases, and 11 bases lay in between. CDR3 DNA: TGTGCCAGCAGGGGTATAGCTACAACTAATGAAAAACTGTTTTTT. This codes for CASRGIATTNEKLFF.

The CDR3 protein is CASSPTNSQGSSYNSPLHF. The DNA for the CDR3 is TGTGCCAGCTCACCTACCAACAGTCAGGGAAGCTCCTATAATTCACCCCTCCACTTT. The gene calls are TRBV18 and TRBJ1-6, with D maybe TRBD1 (5 bases). V dropped 3 bases and J dropped 0 bases, with 18 bases sitting between them. Germline lookup yields CDR1 KGHSH and CDR2 LQKENI. The CDR3 is made up of 19 amino acids.

The CDR3 reads CASSFDVGALSGYTF. CDR3 sequence (DNA): TGTGCCAGCAGCTTTGACGTGGGGGCCTTAAGTGGCTACACCTTC. This chain links TRBV11-2 with TRBJ1-2; D perhaps matches TRBD1 (6 bases). CDR3 length: 15 amino acids. From germline, CDR1 is SGHAT and CDR2 FQNNGV. V lost 3 bases and J lost 7, with 18 bases in between.

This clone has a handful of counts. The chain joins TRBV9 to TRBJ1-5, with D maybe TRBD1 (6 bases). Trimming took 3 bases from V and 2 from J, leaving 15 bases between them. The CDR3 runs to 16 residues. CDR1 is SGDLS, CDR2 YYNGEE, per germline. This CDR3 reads CASSGGGPGGNQPQHF. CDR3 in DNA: TGTGCCAGCAGCGGAGGGGGACCCGGTGGCAATCAGCCCCAGCATTTT.

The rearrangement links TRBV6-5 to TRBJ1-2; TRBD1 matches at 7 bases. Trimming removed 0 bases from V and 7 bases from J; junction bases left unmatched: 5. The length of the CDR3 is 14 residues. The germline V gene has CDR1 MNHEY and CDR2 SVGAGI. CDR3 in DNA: TGTGCCAGCAGTTACTCGATAGGGGGCACTGGCTACACCTTC. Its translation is CASSYSIGGTGYTF.